There are a few counts of the clone carrying this TCR beta chain. This specimen comes from a study of CD8 T cells in ankylosing spondylitis. TCRdb fed the 5' RACE reads into MiXCR, producing one record per CDR3 protein. The data contain about 64,000 distinct CDR3 sequences, over 5% of them singletons. The germline V gene has CDR1 SGHRS and CDR2 YFSETQ. Trimming shortened V by 4 bases and J by 2 bases, and 9 bases separated the two germline ends. This CDR3 has 13 residues. The source is a male donor with ankylosing spondylitis. Sequencing input: synovial fluid, either unsorted or a sorted T cell fraction (not recorded which). The V and J genes are TRBV5-1 and TRBJ1-2; tentative D call: TRBD1 (5 bases). In nucleotides, the CDR3 is TGCGCCAGCAGCGGGGGTTCCAACTATGGCTACACCTTC. Amino acids: CASSGGSNYGYTF.